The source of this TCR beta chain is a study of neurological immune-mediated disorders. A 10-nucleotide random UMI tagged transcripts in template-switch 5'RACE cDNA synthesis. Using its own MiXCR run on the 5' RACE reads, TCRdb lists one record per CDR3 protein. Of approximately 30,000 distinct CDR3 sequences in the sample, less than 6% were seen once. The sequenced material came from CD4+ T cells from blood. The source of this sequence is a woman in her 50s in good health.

The CDR3 reads CSAPSPGRKEQYF. CDR3 bases: TGCAGTGCCCCATCGCCAGGGAGAAAAGAGCAGTACTTC. The chain employs TRBV20-1 and TRBJ2-7; perhaps D is TRBD1 or TRBD2 (5 bases each). Per germline, CDR1 DFQATT and CDR2 SNEGSKA (reference sequence). The V end was cut by 6 bases, the J end by 7 bases, with 19 bases between. CDR3 length: 13 residues.